The present entry profiles one TCR beta chain with its context. The sample holds one count of this clone. Which antigen it targets is not known. No much larger clone exists at a distance of one base, and base qualities are not known. The library was generated by the immunoSEQ multiplex PCR assay. Imported from immuneACCESS, the table was reduced by TCRdb to in-frame sequences with V and J called. These copies leave out some clones; in studies compared against another copy, an unresolved V gene accounts for under half, and the cause of the remainder is not known. This sample has roughly 40,000 clones in its table, and about 94% of those were observed once. In total, the top ten clones hold more than 3% of the sample. These data come from a study of control samples from healthy donors and cancer patients (TCRdb year 2020). The germline V end is reduced by 4 bases and the J end by 7 bases; junction bases left unmatched: 12. CDR1 MDHEN and CDR2 SYDVKM were looked up in the germline V gene. Its CDR3 holds 15 amino acids, cysteine through phenylalanine. CDR3 DNA only is kept here, 45 bases in frame from base 1.

The source material was blood. This TCR came from a woman in her 50s in good health. The sequence links TRBV28 to TRBJ2-7; 8 junctional bases match TRBD2. The DNA sequence is given as TGTGCCAGCAGTTGGGCAGCGCGGGGGGAGGGAGAGCAGTACTTC. Its translation reads: CASSWAARGEGEQYF.